This T cell receptor (beta chain) derives from a study of siplizumab effects on memory and regulatory T cells. The V gene end was trimmed by 3 bases and the J gene end by 9 bases; junction bases not matched to a gene: 11. The CDR3 spans 15 residues. Per the germline V gene, CDR1 is SEHNR and CDR2 is FQNEAQ (reference sequence). The assay looked at 80,000 to 100,000 TCR templates in each sample. Assay used: immunoSEQ multiplex PCR; TCRdb lists only in-frame clones, some missing. The table shows approximately 98,000 clones, with just under 95% occurring only once. Comment on this clone: Its antigen is currently unknown.

Whole-study results and caveats: Siplizumab led to significantly less abundant alloreactive sequences that could be traced back to unstimulated CD4+ memory cells. Memory T cells appeared less diverse than naive cells, which seemed to contribute substantially to alloresponse. Alloreactive CD4+ clones that could be mapped were on average 68.8% Treg-derived with siplizumab, against approximately 28% in controls.

Specimen: non-Treg CD4+ T cells sorted from blood. This TCR came from a human donor in good health. The chain recombines TRBV7-9 with TRBJ1-5, with 7 bases lining up with TRBD1. CDR3 region: CASSFNGQAPGPQHF. The CDR3 DNA reads TGTGCCAGCAGCTTTAATGGACAGGCCCCAGGGCCCCAGCATTTT. Looking up the rest from reference TRBV7-9 and TRBJ1-5 gives the full variable domain: DTGVSQNPRHKITKRGQNVTFRCDPISEHNRLYWYRQTLGQGPEFLTYFQNEAQLEKSRLLSDRFSAERPKGSFSTLEIQRTEQGDSAMYLCASSFNGQAPGPQHFGDGTRLSIL.